The rows below give T cell receptor beta chains drawn from one sample of a study of blood T cells in healthy people across ages. MiXCR, run by TCRdb on the 5' RACE reads, gives a single entry per CDR3 protein. Of some 1.5 million distinct CDR3 sequences listed, under 30% are singletons. The sample was blood. All receptors come from a woman in her twenties or thirties in good health. The CDR3 runs from the conserved cysteine through the conserved F or W. D genes are given only for firm matches. Size is omitted from some rows. Given values are once, few, many or a class for expanded clones.

size	V	J	length	D	DNA	CDR3
NA	TRBV3-1	TRBJ1-1	13	NA	TGTGCCAGCAGCCAAGGGCAAAGCACTGAAGCTTTCTTT	CASSQGQSTEAFF
few	TRBV19	TRBJ1-6	14	TRBD1	TGTGCCAGGTCCGGGACAGGCTATAATTCACCCCTCCACTTT	CARSGTGYNSPLHF
NA	TRBV5-1	TRBJ1-1	13	NA	TGCGCCAGCGGCAGGACCCCGAACACTGAAGCTTTCTTT	CASGRTPNTEAFF
once	TRBV19	TRBJ1-5	15	NA	TGTGCCAGTAGTAGAAAGGTAGACGGCAATCAGCCCCAGCATTTT	CASSRKVDGNQPQHF
NA	TRBV20-1	TRBJ2-1	15	TRBD1	TGCAGTGCTAGACACCCGGGACAGGGCTACAATGAGCAGTTCTTC	CSARHPGQGYNEQFF
NA	TRBV3-1	TRBJ2-4	15	NA	TGTGCCAGCAGCCAGGGGCAAGGGGATCACAATGAGCAGTACTTC	CASSQGQGDHNEQYF
many	TRBV29-1	TRBJ2-7	14	NA	TGCAGCGCCAGAGGGACCGCTCCTAGGGACGAGCAGTACTTC	CSARGTAPRDEQYF
few	TRBV29-1	TRBJ2-1	13	TRBD2	TGCAGCGTTAGGACTAGCGGGAGGGCTGAGCAGTTCTTC	CSVRTSGRAEQFF
NA	TRBV12-3/TRBV12-4	TRBJ2-5	14	NA	TGTGCCAGCAGGGTGAATACAGGTGAAGAGACCCAGTACTTC	CASRVNTGEETQYF
few	TRBV7-6	TRBJ2-3	14	NA	TGTGCCAGCAGCGCCGGGACCCCGCCAGATACGCAGTATTTT	CASSAGTPPDTQYF
many	TRBV24-1	TRBJ2-7	15	TRBD1	TGTGCCACCAGTGACTCCGGGACAGGGGGACCCGAGCAGTACTTC	CATSDSGTGGPEQYF
NA	TRBV5-1	TRBJ2-1	15	NA	TGCGCCAGCAGCTTCGTAGAGGATCCGAGGAATGAGCAGTTCTTC	CASSFVEDPRNEQFF
many	TRBV4-3	TRBJ1-4	13	TRBD1	TGCGCCAGCAGCGGGACAGACAATGAAAAACTGTTTTTT	CASSGTDNEKLFF
many	TRBV11-2	TRBJ2-1	15	NA	TGTGCCAGCAGCCCGGGGCGGGCCTCCTACAATGAGCAGTTCTTC	CASSPGRASYNEQFF
many	TRBV2	TRBJ1-6	12	NA	TGCGCCAGTTCCGAAGGGAATTCACCCCTCCACTTT	CASSEGNSPLHF
NA	TRBV18	TRBJ1-1	15	TRBD1	TGTGCCAACTCACCACTCGGACAGGGAGGTACTGAAGCTTTCTTT	CANSPLGQGGTEAFF
NA	TRBV15	TRBJ1-2	17	TRBD1	TGTGCCACCGGCAAAGACCGGGACAGGGGCGCTAACTATGGCTACACCTTC	CATGKDRDRGANYGYTF
NA	TRBV5-1	TRBJ1-1	15	TRBD1	TGCGCCAGCAGCAGCACAGGGGCCGTGAACACTGAAGCTTTCTTT	CASSSTGAVNTEAFF
once	TRBV2	TRBJ2-6	16	NA	TGTGCCAGCAGTTTGTATTTGGACTCTGGGGCCAACGTCCGGACTTTC	CASSLYLDSGANVRTF
NA	TRBV2	TRBJ2-5	15	NA	TGTGCCAGCAGTGAAGGGACAGTCTACCAAGAGACCCAGTACTTC	CASSEGTVYQETQYF
NA	TRBV3-1	TRBJ2-7	17	TRBD2	TGTGCCAGCAGCCAATCTGTCATAGCGGGAGTTATCTACGAGCAGTACTTC	CASSQSVIAGVIYEQYF
many	TRBV5-5	TRBJ2-1	13	NA	TGTGCCAGCAGCTCGTATAGCGCCAATGAGCAGTTCTTC	CASSSYSANEQFF
NA	TRBV7-6	TRBJ2-3	18	TRBD2	TGTGCCAGCAGCTTAGTGGGGAGCGGGGGCGCCAGCACAGATACGCAGTATTTT	CASSLVGSGGASTDTQYF
few	TRBV19	TRBJ2-1	13	TRBD1	TGTGCCAACCACCCGGACAGGTCCAATGAGCAGTTCTTC	CANHPDRSNEQFF
many	TRBV20-1	TRBJ2-5	15	NA	TGCAGTGCGCCAGACTTGAACCTTTCGCAAGAGACCCAGTACTTC	CSAPDLNLSQETQYF
few	TRBV24-1	TRBJ2-1	14	NA	TGTGCCACCAGTGATACCCTGGGGGCGGATAAGCAGTTCTTC	CATSDTLGADKQFF
many	TRBV13	TRBJ2-5	14	NA	TGTGCCACCGACAAACGGACAGCCCAAGAGACCCAGTACTTC	CATDKRTAQETQYF
NA	TRBV6-1	TRBJ1-3	17	NA	TGTGCCAGGGATTTTTCAGGGGAATGGAGGAAGGGAAACACCATATATTTT	CARDFSGEWRKGNTIYF
NA	TRBV28	TRBJ2-6	18	NA	TGTGCCAGCAGTCCGAGACAGAGGACATCCTCTGGGGCCAACGTCCTGACTTTC	CASSPRQRTSSGANVLTF
few	TRBV3-1	TRBJ2-1	12	TRBD1	TGTGCCAGCAGCCCCGGACAGGCTGAGCAGTTCTTC	CASSPGQAEQFF
few	TRBV18	TRBJ2-3	14	NA	TGTGCCAGCTCACCACCGTTCGTTTCTGATACGCAGTATTTT	CASSPPFVSDTQYF
many	TRBV6-2/TRBV6-3	TRBJ2-7	16	TRBD2	TGTGCCAGCAGTTACTCGCCTAGCGGGAGTCTGTACGAGCAGTACTTC	CASSYSPSGSLYEQYF